This T cell receptor (beta chain) derives from a study of shared clonotypes between healthy human individuals. Study-level results: Non-shared clonotypes showed lower generation probabilities than clonotypes common to all four donors.

Using immunoSEQ multiplex PCR, the repertoire was profiled, and TCRdb retains in-frame clones only, with some absent. This repertoire shows 650,000 to 750,000 clones, 60% to 80% found once; its top ten account for 1.5% to 2%. This clone was seen repeatedly, ten times or more. Its matching antigen is unknown. Germline CDR1 and CDR2: SGHTS and YDEGEE. The V end was cut by 4 bases, the J end by 0 bases, with 10 bases between. The CDR3 spans 14 residues. The rearrangement links TRBV5-8 to TRBJ1-2, with D hard to call. This clonotype originated in a woman aged 30 to 39 in good health. Sequencing was done on a sample of memory CD4+ T cells sorted from blood. Subset noted: CD45RA-negative fraction. In DNA, the CDR3 is TGTGCCAGCAGCAAATTAACTTCTAACTATGGCTACACCTTC. This gives the protein CASSKLTSNYGYTF.